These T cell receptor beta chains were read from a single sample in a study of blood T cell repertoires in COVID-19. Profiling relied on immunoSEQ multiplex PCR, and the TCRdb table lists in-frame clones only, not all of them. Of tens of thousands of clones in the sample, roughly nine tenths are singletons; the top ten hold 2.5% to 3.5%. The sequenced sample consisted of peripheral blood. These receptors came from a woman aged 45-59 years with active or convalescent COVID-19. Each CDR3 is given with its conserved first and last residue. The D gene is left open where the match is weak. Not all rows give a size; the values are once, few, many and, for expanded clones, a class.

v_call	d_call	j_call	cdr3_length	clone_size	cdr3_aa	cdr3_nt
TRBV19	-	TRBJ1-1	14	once	CASSQLQGRTEAFF	TGTGCCAGTAGCCAATTACAGGGTAGAACTGAAGCTTTCTTT
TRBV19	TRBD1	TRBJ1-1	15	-	CASSTRQGVGTEAFF	TGTGCCAGTAGTACCCGACAGGGGGTAGGCACTGAAGCTTTCTTT
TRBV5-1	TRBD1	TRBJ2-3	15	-	CASSSGQGNTDTQYF	TGCGCCAGCAGCTCCGGACAGGGGAACACAGATACGCAGTATTTT
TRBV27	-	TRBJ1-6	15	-	CASRPQATLRWSLHF	TGTGCCAGCAGACCACAGGCTACTCTAAGGTGGTCCCTCCACTTT
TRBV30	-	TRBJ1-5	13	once	CAWSRWANQPQHF	TGTGCCTGGAGTCGGTGGGCCAATCAGCCCCAGCATTTT
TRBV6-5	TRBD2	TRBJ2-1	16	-	CASSYVSGGGLDEQFF	TGTGCCAGCAGTTACGTTTCCGGGGGGGGCCTGGATGAGCAGTTCTTC
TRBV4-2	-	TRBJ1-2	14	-	CASSQGGGWDGYTF	TGTGCCAGCAGCCAAGGAGGAGGTTGGGATGGCTACACCTTC
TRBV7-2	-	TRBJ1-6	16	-	CASSSFGREDNSPLHF	TGTGCCAGCAGCTCCTTTGGCAGGGAGGATAATTCACCCCTCCACTTT
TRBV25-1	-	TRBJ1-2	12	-	CASAGQSYGYTF	TGTGCCAGCGCCGGACAGAGCTATGGCTACACCTTC
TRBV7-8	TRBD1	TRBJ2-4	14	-	CASSPDRGQNIQYF	TGTGCCAGCAGCCCAGACAGGGGTCAAAACATTCAGTACTTC
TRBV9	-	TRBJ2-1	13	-	CASSVEGERLQFF	TGTGCCAGCAGCGTAGAGGGGGAGAGGTTGCAGTTCTTC
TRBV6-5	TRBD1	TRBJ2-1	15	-	CASGPRDRSYNEQFF	TGTGCCAGCGGTCCACGGGACAGATCGTACAATGAGCAGTTCTTC
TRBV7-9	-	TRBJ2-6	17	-	CASSSSAISSGANVLTF	TGTGCCAGCAGCTCATCCGCTATCTCCTCTGGGGCCAACGTCCTGACTTTC
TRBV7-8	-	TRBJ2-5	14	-	CASSLGGAPETQYF	TGTGCCAGCAGCTTAGGTGGGGCTCCGGAGACCCAGTACTTC
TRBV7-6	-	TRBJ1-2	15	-	CASSPPWEVGYGYTF	TGTGCCAGCAGCCCGCCTTGGGAGGTCGGCTATGGCTACACCTTC
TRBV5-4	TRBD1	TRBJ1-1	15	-	CASTNSDRGDTEAFF	TGTGCCAGCACTAATTCGGACAGGGGGGACACTGAAGCTTTCTTT
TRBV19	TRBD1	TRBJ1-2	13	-	CASTMTGPYGYTF	TGTGCCAGTACCATGACAGGGCCCTATGGCTACACCTTC
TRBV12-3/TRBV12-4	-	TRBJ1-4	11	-	CASSLEDKLFF	TGTGCCAGCAGTTTAGAGGACAAGCTGTTTTTT
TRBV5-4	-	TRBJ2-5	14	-	CASSRENREETQYF	TGTGCCAGCAGCCGGGAGAACCGAGAAGAGACCCAGTACTTC
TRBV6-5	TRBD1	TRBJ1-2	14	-	CASRPTGTGHGYTF	TGTGCCAGCAGACCAACCGGGACAGGGCATGGCTACACCTTC
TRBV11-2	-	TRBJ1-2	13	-	CASSLGGNYGYTF	TGTGCCAGCAGCTTGGGGGGTAACTATGGCTACACCTTC
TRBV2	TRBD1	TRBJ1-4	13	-	CASKGQGNEKLFF	TGTGCCAGCAAGGGACAGGGTAACGAAAAACTGTTTTTT
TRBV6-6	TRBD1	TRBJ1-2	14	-	CASSRDRGNYGYTF	TGTGCCAGCAGCAGGGACAGGGGAAACTATGGCTACACCTTC
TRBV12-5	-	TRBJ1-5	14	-	CASAFSGGNQPQHF	TGTGCTAGTGCCTTCTCCGGGGGCAATCAGCCCCAGCATTTT
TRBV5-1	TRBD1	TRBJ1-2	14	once	CASSSGTGVSGYTF	TGCGCCAGCAGCTCGGGGACAGGGGTGTCTGGCTACACCTTC
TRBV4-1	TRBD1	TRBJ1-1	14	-	CASSQRTGGTEAFF	TGCGCCAGCAGCCAACGGACAGGGGGCACTGAAGCTTTCTTT
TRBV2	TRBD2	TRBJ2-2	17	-	CASSLRTSGGFGGELFF	TGTGCCAGCAGTTTACGGACTAGCGGGGGTTTTGGCGGGGAGCTGTTTTTT
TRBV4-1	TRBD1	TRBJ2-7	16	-	CASSQRWGTGIYEQYF	TGCGCCAGCAGCCAAAGATGGGGGACAGGTATCTACGAGCAGTACTTC
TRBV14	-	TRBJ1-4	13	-	CASSRSFNEKLFF	TGTGCCAGCAGCCGCAGTTTCAATGAAAAACTGTTTTTT
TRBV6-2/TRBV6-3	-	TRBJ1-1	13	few	CASSDLIEGEAFF	TGTGCCAGCAGCGACCTTATCGAGGGTGAAGCTTTCTTT
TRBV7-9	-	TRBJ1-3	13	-	CASSRDSGNTIYF	TGTGCCAGCAGCCGGGACTCTGGAAACACCATATATTTT
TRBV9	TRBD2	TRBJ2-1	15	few	CASSVGSGGANEQFF	TGTGCCAGCAGCGTAGGTAGCGGGGGGGCTAATGAGCAGTTCTTC
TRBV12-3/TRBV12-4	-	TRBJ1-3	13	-	CASSPRAGNTIYF	TGTGCCAGCAGTCCCAGGGCTGGAAACACCATATATTTT
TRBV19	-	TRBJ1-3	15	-	CASSILTDKGNTIYF	TGTGCCAGTAGTATCCTCACTGATAAGGGAAACACCATATATTTT
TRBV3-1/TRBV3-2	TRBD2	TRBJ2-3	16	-	CASSQEYGGDTDTQYF	TGTGCCAGCAGCCAAGAGTACGGGGGGGACACAGATACGCAGTATTTT
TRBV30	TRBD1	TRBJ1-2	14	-	CAWSFRQGVYGYTF	TGTGCCTGGAGTTTCAGACAGGGGGTCTATGGCTACACCTTC
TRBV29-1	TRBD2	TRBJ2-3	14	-	CSADGLAGTDTQYF	TGCAGCGCCGACGGACTAGCGGGTACAGATACGCAGTATTTT
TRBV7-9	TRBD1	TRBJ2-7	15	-	CASSAGLTGPDEQYF	TGTGCCAGCAGCGCAGGCCTGACAGGGCCCGACGAGCAGTACTTC
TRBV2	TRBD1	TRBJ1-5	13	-	CAGGTGLDQPQHF	TGTGCCGGAGGGACAGGGTTAGATCAGCCCCAGCATTTT
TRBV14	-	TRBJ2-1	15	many	CASSQGGTDYNEQFF	TGTGCCAGCAGCCAAGGCGGGACGGACTACAATGAGCAGTTCTTC
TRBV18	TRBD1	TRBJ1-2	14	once	CASSLNRQGGGYTF	TGTGCCAGCTCGCTAAATCGACAGGGAGGTGGCTACACCTTC
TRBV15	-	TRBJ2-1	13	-	CATSREASHEQFF	TGTGCCACCAGCAGAGAGGCTAGCCATGAGCAGTTCTTC
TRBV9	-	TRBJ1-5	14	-	CASSPLGAHQPQHF	TGTGCCAGCAGCCCCCTGGGCGCCCATCAGCCCCAGCATTTT
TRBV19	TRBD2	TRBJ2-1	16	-	CASSARLAGGPGEQFF	TGTGCCAGTAGTGCCAGACTAGCGGGGGGGCCTGGGGAGCAGTTCTTC
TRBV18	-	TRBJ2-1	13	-	CASSPEAYNEQFF	TGTGCCAGCTCACCTGAGGCTTACAATGAGCAGTTCTTC
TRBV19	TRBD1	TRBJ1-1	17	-	CATRGNRGLGMNTEAFF	TGTGCCACAAGAGGGAACAGGGGGCTCGGGATGAACACTGAAGCTTTCTTT
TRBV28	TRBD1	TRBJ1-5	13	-	CASRTGWAQPQHF	TGTGCCAGCCGGACAGGGTGGGCTCAGCCCCAGCATTTT
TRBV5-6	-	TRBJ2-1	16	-	CASSWGEDRYYNEQFF	TGTGCCAGCAGCTGGGGGGAGGATAGATATTACAATGAGCAGTTCTTC
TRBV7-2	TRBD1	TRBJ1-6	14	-	CASSSDRGVSPLHF	TGTGCCAGCAGCTCGGACAGGGGAGTATCACCCCTCCACTTT
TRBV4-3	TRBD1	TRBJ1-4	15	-	CASSPRDRGSEKLFF	TGCGCCAGCAGCCCCCGGGACAGGGGAAGCGAAAAACTGTTTTTT
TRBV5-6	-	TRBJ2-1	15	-	CASSSWTTSYNEQFF	TGTGCCAGCAGCTCATGGACTACCTCCTACAATGAGCAGTTCTTC
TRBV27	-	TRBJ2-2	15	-	CASSSPGLSTGELFF	TGTGCCAGCAGTTCCCCGGGACTCAGTACAGGGGAGCTGTTTTTT
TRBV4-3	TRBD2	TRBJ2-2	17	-	CASSQDGSGGLTGELFF	TGCGCCAGCAGCCAAGATGGTAGCGGGGGGTTAACCGGGGAGCTGTTTTTT
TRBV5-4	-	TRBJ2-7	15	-	CASSFGQQPSYEQYF	TGTGCCAGCAGCTTCGGACAGCAACCCTCCTACGAGCAGTACTTC
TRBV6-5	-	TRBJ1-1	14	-	CASSYRTGGAEAFF	TGTGCCAGCAGTTACCGCACGGGGGGGGCTGAAGCTTTCTTT
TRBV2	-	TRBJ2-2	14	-	CASSAQQVAGELFF	TGTGCCAGCAGTGCCCAACAGGTAGCCGGGGAGCTGTTTTTT
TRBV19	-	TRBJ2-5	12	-	CASRDTGETQYF	TGTGCCAGTAGAGACACGGGGGAGACCCAGTACTTC
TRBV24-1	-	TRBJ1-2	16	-	CATVPPDVQGFYGYTF	TGTGCCACCGTTCCCCCCGACGTTCAGGGATTCTATGGCTACACCTTC
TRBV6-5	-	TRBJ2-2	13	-	CASRQENTGELFF	TGTGCCAGCCGACAGGAGAACACCGGGGAGCTGTTTTTT